The rows below give T cell receptor beta chains drawn from one sample of a study of resident and recirculating memory T cells in vitiligo. Profiled with immunoSEQ multiplex PCR; TCRdb holds only in-frame clones, not every one. The table has 55,000 to 75,000 clones, 90% to 95% seen once. The sample taken for sequencing was blood. The receptors shown here come from a male donor with vitiligo. CDR3s include the opening cysteine and the closing phenylalanine or tryptophan. The order of the fields is V gene, CDR3 length, CDR3 protein.

v_gene: TRBV7-2; len: 14; CDR3aa: CASSLRTSGTGLLF
v_gene: TRBV5-1; len: 16; CDR3aa: CASSPEEGTYQETQYF
v_gene: TRBV7-9; len: 14; CDR3aa: CASSMGQGHTEAFF
v_gene: TRBV15; len: 16; CDR3aa: CATSKVSGAAPYEQYF
v_gene: TRBV30; len: 13; CDR3aa: CAWSIHSTEKLFF
v_gene: TRBV27; len: 16; CDR3aa: CASSNSGGRAKNIQYF
v_gene: TRBV5-4; len: 13; CDR3aa: CASSRDPFYEQYF
v_gene: TRBV2; len: 14; CDR3aa: CASRSEVLGNTIYF
v_gene: TRBV2; len: 14; CDR3aa: CASRTSSHNYGYTF
v_gene: TRBV2; len: 14; CDR3aa: CASRGDYSNQPQHF